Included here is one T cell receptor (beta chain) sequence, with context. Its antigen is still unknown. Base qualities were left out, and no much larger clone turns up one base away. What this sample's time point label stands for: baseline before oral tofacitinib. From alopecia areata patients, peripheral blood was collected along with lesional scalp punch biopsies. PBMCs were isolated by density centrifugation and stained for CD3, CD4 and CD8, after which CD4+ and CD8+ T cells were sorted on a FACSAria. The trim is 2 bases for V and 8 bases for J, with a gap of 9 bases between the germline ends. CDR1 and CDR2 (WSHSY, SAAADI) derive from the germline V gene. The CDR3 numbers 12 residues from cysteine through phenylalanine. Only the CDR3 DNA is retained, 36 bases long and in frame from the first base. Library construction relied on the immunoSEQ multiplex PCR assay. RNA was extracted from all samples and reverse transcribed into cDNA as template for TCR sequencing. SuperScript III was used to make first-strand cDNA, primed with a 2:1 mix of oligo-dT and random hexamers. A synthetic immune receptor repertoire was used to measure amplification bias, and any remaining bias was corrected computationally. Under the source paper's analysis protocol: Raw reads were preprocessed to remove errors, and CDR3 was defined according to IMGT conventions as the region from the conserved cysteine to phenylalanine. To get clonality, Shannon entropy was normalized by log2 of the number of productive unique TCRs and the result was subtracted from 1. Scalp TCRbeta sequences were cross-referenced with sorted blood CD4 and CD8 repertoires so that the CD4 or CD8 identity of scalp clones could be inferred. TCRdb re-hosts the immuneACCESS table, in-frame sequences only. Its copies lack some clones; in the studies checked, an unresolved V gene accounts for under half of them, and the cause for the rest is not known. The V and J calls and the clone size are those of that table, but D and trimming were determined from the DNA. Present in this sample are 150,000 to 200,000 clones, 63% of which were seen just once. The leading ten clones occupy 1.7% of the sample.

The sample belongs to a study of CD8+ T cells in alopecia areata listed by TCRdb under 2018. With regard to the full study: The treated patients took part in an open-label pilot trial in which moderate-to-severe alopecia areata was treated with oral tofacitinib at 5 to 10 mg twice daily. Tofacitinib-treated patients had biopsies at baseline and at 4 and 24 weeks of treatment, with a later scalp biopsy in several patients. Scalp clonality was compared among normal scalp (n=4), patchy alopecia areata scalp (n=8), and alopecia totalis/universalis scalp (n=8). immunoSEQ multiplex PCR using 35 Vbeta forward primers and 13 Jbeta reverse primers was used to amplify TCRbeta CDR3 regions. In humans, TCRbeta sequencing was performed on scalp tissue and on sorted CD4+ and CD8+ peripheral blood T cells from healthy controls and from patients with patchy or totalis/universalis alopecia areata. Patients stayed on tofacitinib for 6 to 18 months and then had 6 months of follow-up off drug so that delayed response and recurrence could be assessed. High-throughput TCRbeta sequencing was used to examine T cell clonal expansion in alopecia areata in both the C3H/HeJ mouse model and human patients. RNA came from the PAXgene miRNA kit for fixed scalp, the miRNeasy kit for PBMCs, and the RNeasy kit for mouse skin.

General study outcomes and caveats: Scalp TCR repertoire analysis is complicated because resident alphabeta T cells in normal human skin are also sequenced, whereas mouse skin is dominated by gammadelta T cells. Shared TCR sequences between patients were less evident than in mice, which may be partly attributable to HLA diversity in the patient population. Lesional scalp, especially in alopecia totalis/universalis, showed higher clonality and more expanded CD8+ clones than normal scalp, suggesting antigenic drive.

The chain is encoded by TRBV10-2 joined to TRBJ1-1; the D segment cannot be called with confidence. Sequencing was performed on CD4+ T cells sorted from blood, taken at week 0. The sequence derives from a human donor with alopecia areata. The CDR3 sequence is CASSEKRAEAFF. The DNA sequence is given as TGCGCCAGCAGTGAGAAGAGAGCAGAAGCTTTCTTT.